This T cell receptor beta chain was documented in a study of shared clonotypes between healthy human individuals. The data were produced by immunoSEQ multiplex PCR, yet TCRdb's version contains in-frame clones alone and is incomplete. Of around 2.5 million clones in the sample, over 85% were seen once. Turning to this clone: What it binds is unknown. Other DNA sequences within the sample encode an identical CDR3.

From CD4+ cells came CD45RA+ naive and CD45RA-negative memory subsets. Study conclusions and caveats: For sorted subsets, rarefaction showed incomplete sequencing despite large depth.

The CDR3 is 15 residues long. Looked up from germline, CDR1 is SGHTA and CDR2 is FQGTGA. Trimming cost V 1 base and J 0 bases, with 10 bases left between them. The chain uses TRBV7-3 and TRBJ2-7; D gene ambiguous. Input material: naive CD4+ T cells from PBMCs. Subset specified: CD45RA+ positively selected. The receptor was isolated from a man in his late teens or twenties in good health. Some clones in this sample may be carry-over from other donors' samples. In nucleotides, the CDR3 is TGTGCCAGCAGCTTAAGGGCAGAAAGCTCCTACGAGCAGTACTTC. Amino acid sequence: CASSLRAESSYEQYF.